One and the same sample provided the 4 T cell receptor beta chains below, sequenced in a study of CXCR3-negative and CXCR3-positive naive CD8 T cells. The authors made the TRB cDNA libraries by 5' RACE using UMI labels. TCRdb re-called the 5' RACE reads; every CDR3 protein appears as one record, without DNA. Its clone listing holds about 92,000 distinct CDR3 sequences. The sample comprised naive CXCR3- CD8+ T cells from blood. Specified subset: CD45RO-CCR7+CD27+CD95- naive CD8+ T cells lacking CXCR3 (TNR3-). All receptors come from a human donor in good health. Some clones in this sample may be carry-over from other donors' samples.

V and J are TRBV2 and TRBJ2-1; TCRdb indicates TRBD2, and absent DNA this call remains unverified. Germline CDR1 is SNHLY and CDR2 is FYNNEI. There are 16 residues in the CDR3. CDR3 sequence reads: CASSQLAGSSYNEQFF.

The rearrangement uses TRBV7-8 and TRBJ2-5; the D call of TRBD1 rests on TCRdb alone, since no DNA is present to check it. This CDR3 is 16 amino acids long. The V gene's germline CDR1 is SGHVS and CDR2 FQNEAQ. CDR3 amino acids: CASSLVAWGAQETQYF.

The V and J genes are TRBV6-5 and TRBJ1-1; TCRdb calls TRBD1, which cannot be checked without DNA. Germline CDR1 reads MNHEY; CDR2 reads SVGAGI. The CDR3 is 15 residues long. CDR3 region: CASTKHRGPYTEAFF.

This chain connects TRBV10-3 to TRBJ2-1. CDR3 size: 12 residues. The V gene's germline CDR1 is ENHRY and CDR2 SYGVKD. The CDR3 loop reads CAIREGGDEQFF.